The rows below give T cell receptor beta chains drawn from one sample of a study of blood T cell repertoires in COVID-19. Generated by immunoSEQ multiplex PCR, the TCRdb table keeps only in-frame clones and is missing some. The repertoire holds over 50,000 clones, more than 70% seen once, with less than 8% in the top ten. The sequenced sample was peripheral blood. These receptors were taken from a man in his 60s with acute or convalescent COVID-19. Each CDR3 is given with its conserved first and last residue. Fields, in order: D gene, clone size, V gene, J gene, CDR3 protein, CDR3 DNA. The D gene is left open where the match is weak. For some rows the clone size is stated as once, few or many, or as a class when expanded; others skip it.

D gene: .; clone size: .; V gene: TRBV30; J gene: TRBJ1-5; CDR3 protein: CAWSVLGGPQHF; CDR3 DNA: TGTGCCTGGAGTGTACTAGGGGGGCCCCAGCATTTT
D gene: TRBD1; clone size: .; V gene: TRBV24-1; J gene: TRBJ1-3; CDR3 protein: CATSDQGVVGNTIYF; CDR3 DNA: TGTGCCACCAGTGACCAGGGGGTCGTTGGAAACACCATATATTTT
D gene: .; clone size: once; V gene: TRBV7-2; J gene: TRBJ2-5; CDR3 protein: CASSPQGPFRETQYF; CDR3 DNA: TGTGCCAGCAGCCCCCAGGGCCCCTTCAGAGAGACCCAGTACTTC
D gene: TRBD2; clone size: .; V gene: TRBV7-2; J gene: TRBJ2-3; CDR3 protein: CASSRLAGPSQAQYF; CDR3 DNA: TGTGCCAGCAGTAGGCTAGCGGGGCCGAGCCAGGCGCAGTATTTT
D gene: TRBD1; clone size: once; V gene: TRBV10-1; J gene: TRBJ1-1; CDR3 protein: CASSHSQGARGTEAFF; CDR3 DNA: TGCGCCAGCAGTCACTCACAGGGGGCGCGGGGGACTGAAGCTTTCTTT
D gene: .; clone size: .; V gene: TRBV11-2; J gene: TRBJ2-7; CDR3 protein: CASSLPSVGRALYEQYF; CDR3 DNA: TGTGCCAGCAGCCTGCCCTCGGTGGGCAGAGCACTCTACGAGCAGTACTTC
D gene: TRBD2; clone size: .; V gene: TRBV9; J gene: TRBJ2-3; CDR3 protein: CASSPGGVSTDTQYF; CDR3 DNA: TGTGCCAGCAGCCCCGGGGGGGTGAGTACAGATACGCAGTATTTT
D gene: .; clone size: few; V gene: TRBV7-9; J gene: TRBJ2-3; CDR3 protein: CASRTGSTDTQYF; CDR3 DNA: TGTGCCAGCAGGACTGGAAGCACAGATACGCAGTATTTT
D gene: .; clone size: .; V gene: TRBV5-8; J gene: TRBJ2-7; CDR3 protein: CASSWRDRTRLYEQYF; CDR3 DNA: TGTGCCAGCAGCTGGAGGGACCGGACCAGGTTATACGAGCAGTACTTC
D gene: TRBD2; clone size: .; V gene: TRBV10-1; J gene: TRBJ2-7; CDR3 protein: CASSDTTSGDLEQYF; CDR3 DNA: TGCGCCAGCAGTGATACGACTAGCGGGGACCTAGAGCAGTACTTC
D gene: .; clone size: .; V gene: TRBV7-2; J gene: TRBJ1-2; CDR3 protein: CASSLADGGYGYTF; CDR3 DNA: TGTGCCAGCAGCTTAGCCGACGGGGGCTATGGCTACACCTTC
D gene: .; clone size: .; V gene: TRBV11-2; J gene: TRBJ1-1; CDR3 protein: CASSLGNGVNTEAFF; CDR3 DNA: TGTGCCAGCAGCTTAGGTAACGGAGTGAACACTGAAGCTTTCTTT
D gene: TRBD2; clone size: .; V gene: TRBV11-2; J gene: TRBJ2-3; CDR3 protein: CASSFGGTDTQYF; CDR3 DNA: TGTGCCAGCAGCTTCGGGGGGACAGATACGCAGTATTTT
D gene: .; clone size: .; V gene: TRBV5-4; J gene: TRBJ1-3; CDR3 protein: CASSPRENSGNTIYF; CDR3 DNA: TGTGCCAGCAGCCCCCGAGAAAACTCTGGAAACACCATATATTTT
D gene: .; clone size: once; V gene: TRBV13; J gene: TRBJ2-7; CDR3 protein: CASSEGETYEQYF; CDR3 DNA: TGTGCCAGCAGCGAAGGGGAAACCTACGAGCAGTACTTC
D gene: TRBD1; clone size: once; V gene: TRBV28; J gene: TRBJ1-1; CDR3 protein: CASSYNRGSPNTEAFF; CDR3 DNA: TGTGCCAGCAGTTACAACAGGGGATCCCCAAACACTGAAGCTTTCTTT
D gene: .; clone size: .; V gene: TRBV5-8; J gene: TRBJ2-1; CDR3 protein: CASSLSNEQFF; CDR3 DNA: TGTGCCAGCAGTCTCTCCAATGAGCAGTTCTTC
D gene: .; clone size: .; V gene: TRBV5-1; J gene: TRBJ2-2; CDR3 protein: CASSEQGNTGELFF; CDR3 DNA: TGCGCCAGCAGCGAACAGGGGAACACCGGGGAGCTGTTTTTT
D gene: TRBD1; clone size: .; V gene: TRBV6-6; J gene: TRBJ1-1; CDR3 protein: CASSYSDRAEAFF; CDR3 DNA: TGTGCCAGCAGTTACTCGGACAGGGCTGAAGCTTTCTTT
D gene: .; clone size: .; V gene: TRBV19; J gene: TRBJ2-3; CDR3 protein: CASSPSGAGTGTDTQYF; CDR3 DNA: TGTGCCAGTAGTCCCAGTGGGGCGGGGACGGGCACAGATACGCAGTATTTT
D gene: TRBD1; clone size: .; V gene: TRBV7-8; J gene: TRBJ1-2; CDR3 protein: CASSLAWTGDYGYTF; CDR3 DNA: TGTGCCAGCAGCTTAGCTTGGACAGGGGACTATGGCTACACCTTC
D gene: .; clone size: .; V gene: TRBV7-2; J gene: TRBJ2-5; CDR3 protein: CASSLNIPTGNQETQYF; CDR3 DNA: TGTGCCAGCAGCTTAAATATTCCCACGGGAAACCAAGAGACCCAGTACTTC
D gene: .; clone size: .; V gene: TRBV7-3; J gene: TRBJ1-2; CDR3 protein: CASSLYQDKGYLTF; CDR3 DNA: TGTGCCAGCAGCTTATACCAGGACAAAGGCTATTTGACCTTC
D gene: TRBD1; clone size: once; V gene: TRBV2; J gene: TRBJ2-2; CDR3 protein: CASSIIRDRGFIDTGELFF; CDR3 DNA: TGTGCCAGCAGTATAATCCGGGACAGGGGGTTCATAGACACCGGGGAGCTGTTTTTT
D gene: TRBD1; clone size: .; V gene: TRBV9; J gene: TRBJ2-3; CDR3 protein: CASSPGTGYVSDTQYF; CDR3 DNA: TGTGCCAGCAGCCCAGGGACAGGCTACGTTTCAGATACGCAGTATTTT
D gene: .; clone size: .; V gene: TRBV4-2; J gene: TRBJ1-4; CDR3 protein: CASSQGGGPNEKLFF; CDR3 DNA: TGTGCCAGCAGCCAAGGCGGAGGGCCTAATGAAAAACTGTTTTTT
D gene: .; clone size: .; V gene: TRBV5-1; J gene: TRBJ2-5; CDR3 protein: CASSPAVFGETQYF; CDR3 DNA: TGCGCCAGCAGCCCGGCGGTGTTCGGAGAGACCCAGTACTTC
D gene: TRBD1; clone size: .; V gene: TRBV6-5; J gene: TRBJ2-7; CDR3 protein: CASSRTGDLTYEQYF; CDR3 DNA: TGTGCCAGCAGTAGAACAGGGGATCTCACCTACGAGCAGTACTTC
D gene: .; clone size: .; V gene: TRBV29-1; J gene: TRBJ2-7; CDR3 protein: CSAREPSSYEQYF; CDR3 DNA: TGCAGCGCTCGGGAACCGAGCTCCTACGAGCAGTACTTC
D gene: .; clone size: .; V gene: TRBV4-1; J gene: TRBJ1-1; CDR3 protein: CASSQVVPRRGDRAFF; CDR3 DNA: TGCGCCAGCAGCCAAGTGGTTCCCCGTCGCGGCGATCGGGCTTTCTTT
D gene: .; clone size: .; V gene: TRBV7-2; J gene: TRBJ1-1; CDR3 protein: CASSFSFGGNTEAFF; CDR3 DNA: TGTGCCAGCAGCTTCAGCTTCGGGGGGAACACTGAAGCTTTCTTT
D gene: .; clone size: once; V gene: TRBV4-2; J gene: TRBJ2-1; CDR3 protein: CASSQGEAAGDYNEQFF; CDR3 DNA: TGTGCCAGCAGCCAAGGGGAAGCGGCGGGTGACTACAATGAGCAGTTCTTC
D gene: .; clone size: .; V gene: TRBV6-2/TRBV6-3; J gene: TRBJ1-1; CDR3 protein: CASSGPEGHTNTEAFF; CDR3 DNA: TGTGCCAGCAGTGGGCCGGAGGGGCATACCAACACTGAAGCTTTCTTT
D gene: TRBD1; clone size: .; V gene: TRBV9; J gene: TRBJ1-4; CDR3 protein: CASSVEIGTVNEKLFF; CDR3 DNA: TGTGCCAGCAGCGTAGAAATAGGGACAGTAAATGAAAAACTGTTTTTT
D gene: .; clone size: .; V gene: TRBV7-2; J gene: TRBJ1-6; CDR3 protein: CASSLERVNSPLHF; CDR3 DNA: TGTGCCAGCAGCTTAGAACGGGTCAATTCACCCCTCCACTTT
D gene: .; clone size: once; V gene: TRBV25-1; J gene: TRBJ1-4; CDR3 protein: CASSEFQGLNEKLFF; CDR3 DNA: TGTGCCAGCAGTGAATTTCAGGGTTTGAATGAAAAACTGTTTTTT
D gene: .; clone size: .; V gene: TRBV5-1; J gene: TRBJ1-1; CDR3 protein: CASSQGSGFNTEAFF; CDR3 DNA: TGCGCCAGCAGCCAGGGTTCCGGGTTCAACACTGAAGCTTTCTTT
D gene: .; clone size: .; V gene: TRBV12-3/TRBV12-4; J gene: TRBJ2-1; CDR3 protein: CASSEVDEQFF; CDR3 DNA: TGTGCCAGCTCCGAGGTTGATGAGCAGTTCTTC
D gene: .; clone size: .; V gene: TRBV9; J gene: TRBJ1-1; CDR3 protein: CASSARTEANTEAFF; CDR3 DNA: TGTGCCAGCAGCGCCCGGACAGAGGCGAACACTGAAGCTTTCTTT
D gene: .; clone size: once; V gene: TRBV6-5; J gene: TRBJ2-5; CDR3 protein: CASSPWGRETQYF; CDR3 DNA: TGTGCCAGCAGTCCCTGGGGGAGGGAGACCCAGTACTTC
D gene: TRBD1; clone size: .; V gene: TRBV4-3; J gene: TRBJ2-1; CDR3 protein: CASSSSAGQGAYEQFF; CDR3 DNA: TGCGCCAGCAGCTCATCCGCGGGACAGGGGGCCTATGAGCAGTTCTTC
D gene: TRBD1; clone size: once; V gene: TRBV19; J gene: TRBJ1-2; CDR3 protein: CASSRTGASVNYGYTF; CDR3 DNA: TGTGCCAGTAGTAGGACAGGGGCCTCAGTCAACTATGGCTACACCTTC
D gene: .; clone size: .; V gene: TRBV10-1; J gene: TRBJ2-3; CDR3 protein: CASSSSLGGTDTQYF; CDR3 DNA: TGCGCCAGCAGTTCTTCCCTCGGGGGCACAGATACGCAGTATTTT
D gene: .; clone size: .; V gene: TRBV2; J gene: TRBJ1-3; CDR3 protein: CASSELRNSGNTIYF; CDR3 DNA: TGTGCCAGCAGTGAGCTGCGAAACTCTGGAAACACCATATATTTT
D gene: .; clone size: .; V gene: TRBV12-3/TRBV12-4; J gene: TRBJ2-1; CDR3 protein: CASSYSGPNEQFF; CDR3 DNA: TGTGCCAGCAGTTACTCAGGGCCCAATGAGCAGTTCTTC
D gene: .; clone size: .; V gene: TRBV15; J gene: TRBJ1-4; CDR3 protein: CATSRPTGPSEKLFF; CDR3 DNA: TGTGCCACCAGCAGGCCAACAGGGCCTAGTGAAAAACTGTTTTTT
D gene: .; clone size: .; V gene: TRBV19; J gene: TRBJ1-1; CDR3 protein: CASSNSPGWNTEAFF; CDR3 DNA: TGTGCCAGTAGTAATAGCCCAGGGTGGAACACTGAAGCTTTCTTT
D gene: .; clone size: few; V gene: TRBV3-1/TRBV3-2; J gene: TRBJ2-7; CDR3 protein: CASSQGRQVEQYF; CDR3 DNA: TGTGCCAGCAGCCAAGGGAGGCAAGTAGAGCAGTACTTC
D gene: TRBD1; clone size: .; V gene: TRBV29-1; J gene: TRBJ2-7; CDR3 protein: CSAGTGPYEQYF; CDR3 DNA: TGCAGCGCCGGGACAGGTCCCTACGAGCAGTACTTC
D gene: .; clone size: .; V gene: TRBV6-5; J gene: TRBJ2-7; CDR3 protein: CASSSDSFYEQYF; CDR3 DNA: TGTGCCAGCAGTTCCGACAGTTTCTACGAGCAGTACTTC
D gene: TRBD2; clone size: .; V gene: TRBV4-1; J gene: TRBJ2-5; CDR3 protein: CASSQGPGGKETQYF; CDR3 DNA: TGCGCCAGCAGCCAAGGTCCGGGGGGGAAAGAGACCCAGTACTTC
D gene: .; clone size: .; V gene: TRBV14; J gene: TRBJ2-1; CDR3 protein: CASTGAGYNEQFF; CDR3 DNA: TGTGCCAGCACCGGGGCGGGATACAATGAGCAGTTCTTC
D gene: .; clone size: few; V gene: TRBV18; J gene: TRBJ2-2; CDR3 protein: CASSPGATEAGELFF; CDR3 DNA: TGTGCCAGCTCACCAGGGGCGACCGAAGCCGGGGAGCTGTTTTTT
D gene: .; clone size: .; V gene: TRBV19; J gene: TRBJ2-7; CDR3 protein: CASSIFPGNSYEQYF; CDR3 DNA: TGTGCCAGTAGTATCTTTCCGGGAAACTCCTACGAGCAGTACTTC
D gene: .; clone size: .; V gene: TRBV3-1/TRBV3-2; J gene: TRBJ2-7; CDR3 protein: CASSSRGSYEQYF; CDR3 DNA: TGTGCCAGCAGCTCCCGGGGGTCTTACGAGCAGTACTTC